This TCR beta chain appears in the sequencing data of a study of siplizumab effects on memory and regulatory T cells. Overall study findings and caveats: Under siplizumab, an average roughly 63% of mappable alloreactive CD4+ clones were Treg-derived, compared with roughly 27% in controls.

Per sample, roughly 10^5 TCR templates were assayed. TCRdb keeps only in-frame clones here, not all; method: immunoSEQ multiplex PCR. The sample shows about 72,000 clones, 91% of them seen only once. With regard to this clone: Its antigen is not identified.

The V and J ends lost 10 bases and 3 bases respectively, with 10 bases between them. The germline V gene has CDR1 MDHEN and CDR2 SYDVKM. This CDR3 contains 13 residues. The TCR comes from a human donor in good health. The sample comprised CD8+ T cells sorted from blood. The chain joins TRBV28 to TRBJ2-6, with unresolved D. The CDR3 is CATQPSGANVLTF. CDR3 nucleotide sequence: TGTGCCACCCAGCCGAGTGGGGCCAACGTCCTGACTTTC.